This T cell receptor (beta chain) was sequenced for a study of T cell responses to AZD1222 COVID-19 vaccine. Germline V gene lookup returns CDR1 LNHDA and CDR2 SQIVND (reference sequence). Trimming stripped 2 bases from V and 6 bases from J, with 10 bases between. The length of the CDR3 is 14 residues. Using immunoSEQ multiplex PCR, the repertoire was profiled, and TCRdb retains in-frame clones only, with some absent. Of approximately 91,000 clones in the sample, about 88% were seen once. The receptor was derived from an adult in good health. Material: peripheral blood, obtained on day 0 of AZD1222 vaccination. The gene calls are TRBV19 and TRBJ2-2; no clear D. As DNA, the CDR3 is TGTGCCAGTAGTATACGGATCTCGGCCGGGGAGCTGTTTTTT. Translated, it gives CASSIRISAGELFF.